This T cell receptor (beta chain) was obtained from a study of T-cell memory formation after mild COVID-19. This clonotype was found a few times. A read error may produce the germline difference seen at one junction end. TCRdb independently ran MiXCR on the 5' RACE reads; one entry per CDR3 protein. Here the sample spans roughly 580,000 distinct CDR3 sequences, over 15% being singletons. This CDR3 is 15 amino acids long. The chain combines TRBV12-3 or TRBV12-4 with TRBJ1-3, with D possibly matching TRBD1 (5 bases). The specimen was PBMCs or a T cell subset sorted from them (not recorded which). This TCR came from an adult woman who had mild COVID-19 (a few samples of this study predate the infection). Cell type and time point are not known. DNA for the CDR3: TGTGCCAGCAACCCCGGGACTTCCCGTGGAAACACCACATATTTT. It is translated as CASNPGTSRGNTTYF.